These 5 T cell receptor beta chains were all obtained from the same sample, sequenced in a study of beta chain features in type 1 diabetes. No cognate antigen is known for these TCRs. Overall study results and limits: Shortening of TCRB CDR3s, moderate but significant, appeared in all four CD4+ subsets of Type 1 diabetes patients.

Every bit of the isolated RNA underwent reverse transcription, so sequencing read expressed TCRB transcripts. Profiling relied on immunoSEQ multiplex PCR, and the TCRdb table lists in-frame clones only, not all of them. The sample yields roughly 730,000 clones, roughly 12% seen once. The sample taken for sequencing was naive CD4+ T cells from blood. These receptors were taken from a man between 18 and 29 years old with type 1 diabetes.

V and J are TRBV19 and TRBJ2-1, with D uncertain. V lost 4 bases to trimming and J lost 10 bases, with 8 bases between them. CDR3 length: 11 amino acids. Germline V gene data show CDR1 as LNHDA and CDR2 as SQIVND (reference sequence). The DNA for the CDR3 is TGTGCCAGTAGTACCCGACAAGAGCAGTTCTTC. As protein: CASSTRQEQFF.

The chain is built from TRBV30 and TRBJ1-1; the D is unclear. CDR1 and CDR2 (germline): GTSNPN, SVGIG (reference sequence). V was shortened by 3 bases and J by 2 bases, with 13 bases between the two germline ends. The CDR3 spans 14 residues. CDR3 sequence reads: CAWSLNSANTEAFF. Written as DNA, the CDR3 is TGTGCCTGGAGCCTTAATAGTGCAAACACTGAAGCTTTCTTT. The complete variable domain, with remaining parts taken from reference TRBV30 and TRBJ1-1, reads SQTIHQWPATLVQPVGSPLSLECTVEGTSNPNLYWYRQAAGRGLQLLFYSVGIGQISSEVPQNLSASRPQDRQFILSSKKLLLSDSGFYLCAWSLNSANTEAFFGQGTRLTVV.

The chain is built from TRBV10-3 and TRBJ1-2, with a possible D match to TRBD1 (6 bases). The CDR3 totals 14 residues. V was pared by 3 bases and J by 0 bases, with 8 bases between. The germline V gene encodes CDR1 ENHRY and CDR2 SYGVKD. The CDR3 protein is CAISEQGANYGYTF. CDR3 nucleotide sequence: TGTGCCATCAGTGAACAGGGCGCTAACTATGGCTACACCTTC.

The chain uses TRBV9 and TRBJ2-3; 10 nucleotides align to TRBD2. This CDR3 comprises 15 residues. V shed 0 bases and J 5 bases; nucleotides not matched to a gene: 3. CDR1 is SGDLS, CDR2 YYNGEE, per germline. DNA of the CDR3: TGTGCCAGCAGCGTAGCGGCTAGCGGGGGAGATACGCAGTATTTT. Protein sequence: CASSVAASGGDTQYF.

V usage is TRBV25-1 and J usage is TRBJ2-7, with D perhaps TRBD2 (6 bases). V was trimmed by 3 bases and J by 5 bases, leaving 14 bases between them. This CDR3 has 14 amino acids. Germline V gene sequence: CDR1 MGHDK, CDR2 SYGVNS. The CDR3, as DNA: TGTGCCAGCAGTGACACTAGCCGATCTCACGAGCAGTACTTC. Its protein is CASSDTSRSHEQYF.